The rows below give T cell receptor beta chains drawn from one sample of a study of follicular helper T cells after annual influenza vaccination. TCRdb's table, derived via immunoSEQ multiplex PCR, lists solely in-frame clones and lacks some. Of 900 to 1,400 clones listed, over 75% are singletons. The sample here was CXCR5+ CD38+ circulating T follicular helper cells from blood, taken 7 days after influenza vaccination. These receptors all come from an adult who received the influenza vaccine. CDR3s include the opening cysteine and the closing phenylalanine or tryptophan. The D gene is left open where the match is weak. For some rows the clone size is stated as once, few or many, or as a class when expanded; others skip it.

size	D	J	V	CDR3	DNA
.	.	TRBJ1-5	TRBV10-3	CAIGEGGSNQPQHF	TGTGCCATCGGGGAAGGCGGGTCCAATCAGCCCCAGCATTTT
.	.	TRBJ2-7	TRBV6-5	CASSNQGEQYF	TGTGCCAGCAGTAATCAGGGGGAGCAGTACTTC
.	.	TRBJ2-7	TRBV7-2	CASSLTGGSSYEQYF	TGTGCCAGCAGCCTAACAGGAGGGAGCTCCTACGAGCAGTACTTC
.	.	TRBJ2-1	TRBV30	CAWTGGGGGNEQFF	TGTGCCTGGACGGGGGGCGGAGGGGGGAATGAGCAGTTCTTC
.	TRBD2	TRBJ2-4	TRBV29-1	CSVTSGGAKNIQYF	TGCAGCGTCACTAGCGGGGGGGCCAAAAACATTCAGTACTTC
few	.	TRBJ1-5	TRBV9	CASSPAPQDQPQHF	TGTGCCAGCAGCCCCGCCCCGCAGGATCAGCCCCAGCATTTT
few	.	TRBJ1-4	TRBV5-1	CASRYRTDVNEKLFF	TGCGCCAGCAGGTACCGGACAGACGTTAATGAAAAACTGTTTTTT
once	.	TRBJ1-3	TRBV2	CASSEAPGNTIYF	TGTGCCAGCAGTGAGGCGCCTGGAAACACCATATATTTT
.	.	TRBJ2-2	TRBV23-1	CASSQKGPINTGELFF	TGCGCCAGCAGTCAAAAGGGGCCGATCAACACCGGGGAGCTGTTTTTT
few	.	TRBJ1-5	TRBV18	CASSSDRSSQPQHF	TGTGCCAGCTCATCCGACAGGAGTAGTCAGCCCCAGCATTTT
few	TRBD2	TRBJ2-7	TRBV6-6	CASSFPGGSDEQYF	TGTGCCAGCAGTTTTCCGGGGGGGTCCGACGAGCAGTACTTC